A single sample is the source of the 27 T cell receptor beta chains below, sequenced in a study of cytomegalovirus exposure and HLA in healthy donors. PCR amplification relied on 60 Vbeta primers (plus 13 Jbeta primers). Libraries were prepared by immunoSEQ multiplex PCR; TCRdb keeps only in-frame clonotypes and omits some of them. Of around 170,000 clones in the sample, 76% are singletons; the top ten hold roughly 1.5%. The specimen was PBMCs. The receptors come from a man between 18 and 35 years old in good health and CMV-seronegative.

The chain is built from TRBV9 and TRBJ2-3, with 7 bases that match TRBD2. V was clipped by 2 bases and J by 4 bases; unmatched bases: 16. The length of the CDR3 is 18 residues. The germline CDR1 and CDR2 sequences are SGDLS and YYNGEE. CDR3 DNA: TGTGCCAGCAGCGTTAGACCGGGGGGATTGCGGCTCGCAGATACGCAGTATTTT. It codes for CASSVRPGGLRLADTQYF.

The rearrangement uses TRBV28 and TRBJ2-3; 10 nucleotides agree with TRBD1. Looked up from germline, CDR1 is MDHEN and CDR2 is SYDVKM. V lost 4 bases to trimming and J lost 4 bases; unmatched junction nucleotides: 5. The CDR3 has 15 residues. The DNA of the CDR3 is TGTGCCAGCAGTTCCGGGACAGGGGCGCCAGATACGCAGTATTTT. It translates to CASSSGTGAPDTQYF.

The chain couples TRBV5-4 to TRBJ2-2; 12 bases map to TRBD2. The CDR3 is 16 amino acids. V was pared by 0 bases and J by 3 bases, with 0 bases of the junction left unmatched. In germline, CDR1 is SGHNT, CDR2 YYREEE (reference sequence). CDR3 DNA: TGTGCCAGCAGCTTGGGACTAGCGGGGGACACCGGGGAGCTGTTTTTT. It codes for CASSLGLAGDTGELFF.

V usage is TRBV19 and J usage is TRBJ1-2, with TRBD1 identical over 8 bases. The CDR3 extends over 15 amino acids. Germline V lookup: CDR1 LNHDA, CDR2 SQIVND (reference sequence). V lost 2 bases, J lost 4 bases, and 6 bases stayed unmatched. The CDR3 DNA follows: TGTGCCAGTAGTATAATGCAGGGGGCGGGCTATGGCTACACCTTC. This encodes CASSIMQGAGYGYTF.

The chain couples TRBV6-5 to TRBJ2-2; D is possibly TRBD2 (6 bases). CDR1 is MNHEY and CDR2 is SVGAGI in the germline V gene. V was shortened by 1 base and J by 2 bases, with 11 bases between the two germline ends. This CDR3 spans 16 amino acids. This chain's CDR3 is CASSYLYSGNTGELFF. DNA for the CDR3: TGTGCCAGCAGTTACTTATATAGCGGTAACACCGGGGAGCTGTTTTTT.

This chain uses TRBV27 with TRBJ2-3; 9 bases match TRBD2. V was clipped by 5 bases and J by 6 bases; unmatched bases: 9. This CDR3 has 15 amino acids. Germline V lookup: CDR1 MNHEY, CDR2 SMNVEV (reference sequence). This CDR3 reads CASSLLGLAGDTQYF. For the CDR3, the DNA is TGTGCCAGCAGTCTATTGGGACTAGCTGGTGATACGCAGTATTTT.

In its sample, this clone was seen a few times. The chain links TRBV6-1 to TRBJ1-1; 9 positions agree with TRBD1. CDR3 length: 15 amino acids. J lost 6 bases, V lost 1 base, and 6 bases had no gene match. The germline CDR1 and CDR2 sequences are MNHNS and SASEGT. CDR3 sequence reads: CASSEVPGQGAEAFF. CDR3 DNA: TGTGCCAGCAGTGAAGTCCCGGGACAGGGAGCTGAAGCTTTCTTT.

The V gene is TRBV11-2, the J gene TRBJ1-1; no clear D. In germline, CDR1 is SGHAT, CDR2 FQNNGV. Trimming shortened V by 5 bases and J by 6 bases, and 10 bases separated the two germline ends. The length of the CDR3 is 12 residues. CDR3 loop: CASSARVAEAFF. The CDR3 bases are TGTGCCAGCAGCGCGAGGGTGGCTGAAGCTTTCTTT.

This chain links TRBV5-4 with TRBJ1-1; TRBD1 matches 7 bases. V lost 1 base to trimming and J lost 5 bases; unmatched junction nucleotides: 2. CDR1 SGHNT and CDR2 YYREEE come from the germline V gene (reference sequence). This CDR3 spans 13 amino acids. The CDR3 DNA reads as TGTGCCAGCAGCTTGAGGGGGCGGACTGAAGCTTTCTTT. It translates to CASSLRGRTEAFF.

The chain has TRBV5-4 and TRBJ2-5; D not certain. Germline V CDR1 and CDR2: SGHNT, YYREEE (reference sequence). The V gene lost 0 bases and the J gene lost 2 bases, with 5 bases spanning the gap. The CDR3 contains 13 residues. CDR3 DNA sequence: TGTGCCAGCAGCTTGGAATATCAAGAGACCCAGTACTTC. Translation: CASSLEYQETQYF.

Note on this clone: The same CDR3 can be traced to other DNA sequences in this sample. The genes are TRBV7-3 and TRBJ2-5; 7 bases are shared with TRBD2. The germline gives CDR1 SGHTA, CDR2 FQGTGA. The CDR3 covers 13 residues. The junction had 2 bases not matched to a gene; V was cut back by 2 bases and J by 5 bases. CDR3 loop: CASSLGGSETQYF. In DNA, the CDR3 is TGTGCCAGCAGCTTAGGCGGGAGTGAGACCCAGTACTTC.

CDR3 sequence reads: CASSLDLRGTGELFF. In DNA form, the CDR3 reads TGTGCCAGCAGCTTGGACCTCCGAGGGACCGGGGAGCTGTTTTTT. J is TRBJ2-2 and V is TRBV11-1, with a possible D match to TRBD2 (5 bases). Germline V gene data show CDR1 as SGHAT and CDR2 as FQDESV (reference sequence). With 3 bases removed from V and 5 bases from J, the gap between germline ends came to 13 bases. This CDR3 is built from 15 residues.

The rearrangement joins TRBV6-1 to TRBJ2-1, with a tentative D call TRBD2 (5 bases). CDR1 is MNHNS, CDR2 SASEGT, per germline. Trimming removed 2 bases from V and 0 bases from J, with 11 bases in between. This CDR3 is 16 amino acids long. The CDR3 protein is CASSEFLGSSYNEQFF. CDR3 in DNA: TGTGCCAGCAGTGAATTCTTAGGGAGCTCCTACAATGAGCAGTTCTTC.

V usage is TRBV9 and J usage is TRBJ2-5, with D unclear. This CDR3 comprises 15 residues. Germline assignment: CDR1 SGDLS and CDR2 YYNGEE. Trimming removed 4 bases at V and 4 bases at J, with 17 bases between. The CDR3 sequence is CASSTSTKTGETQYF. The DNA of the CDR3 is TGTGCCAGCAGCACCTCGACCAAGACGGGAGAGACCCAGTACTTC.

V usage is TRBV19 and J usage is TRBJ2-1, with 7 bases matching TRBD2. The CDR3 has 17 residues. Germline-derived CDR1 and CDR2 are LNHDA and SQIVND (reference sequence). V gave up 5 bases and J gave up 0 bases; unmatched junction bases: 10. The CDR3 spells CASSLASGMSSYNEQFF. DNA for the CDR3: TGTGCCAGTAGTTTGGCTAGCGGTATGAGCTCCTACAATGAGCAGTTCTTC.

The V and J genes are TRBV7-3 and TRBJ2-3; tentatively, D is TRBD2 (7 bases). This CDR3 is built from 14 residues. Per the germline V gene, CDR1 is SGHTA and CDR2 is FQGTGA. Trimming shortened V by 5 bases and J by 5 bases, and 14 bases separated the two germline ends. The CDR3 loop is CASSVTGRGDTQYF. The CDR3 nucleotides read TGTGCCAGCAGCGTCACAGGGAGGGGAGATACGCAGTATTTT.

This clone was seen only once. A much larger clone lies a single base off, so this may be a read error. Other DNA sequences of this sample code for an identical CDR3. DNA of the CDR3: TGTGCCAGCAGTTACTCTGGGGGGGGCTTTGGCTACACCTTC. Residues: CASSYSGGGFGYTF. This chain joins TRBV6-5 and TRBJ1-2; a possible D gene is TRBD1 (6 bases). The germline CDR1 and CDR2 sequences are MNHEY and SVGAGI. V was cut by 0 bases and J by 7 bases, with 12 bases left in between. The CDR3 runs to 14 residues.

The rearrangement uses TRBV27 and TRBJ1-4; perhaps TRBD1 as D (6 bases). Deletions cut 6 bases from V and 0 bases from J, with 8 bases between. Germline lookup yields CDR1 MNHEY and CDR2 SMNVEV (reference sequence). This CDR3 has 14 residues. CDR3 DNA: TGTGCCAGCAGGGGACAAGCAACTAATGAAAAACTGTTTTTT. Amino acids: CASRGQATNEKLFF.

The genes are TRBV21-1 and TRBJ1-5. TRBV21-1 is deemed a pseudogene. This CDR3 is built from 17 residues. The chain's CDR3 is CARLLKVGDYSNQPQHF. In nucleotides, the CDR3 is TGTGCCAGACTCCTTAAAGTCGGGGATTATAGCAATCAGCCCCAGCATTTT.

The V call is TRBV19, the J call TRBJ1-1, with 7 positions matching TRBD1. This CDR3 spans 14 amino acids. CDR1 is LNHDA and CDR2 is SQIVND in the germline V gene (reference sequence). Trimming cost V 5 bases and J 8 bases; bases outside gene matches: 11. DNA of the CDR3: TGTGCCAGTAGTGGCTCGGGACAGCCCAAAGAAGCTTTCTTT. Amino acids: CASSGSGQPKEAFF.

V is TRBV9 and J is TRBJ2-7; D is possibly TRBD1 (5 bases). The CDR3 is 14 amino acids. V lost 2 bases to trimming and J lost 0 bases, with 9 bases between them. Germline loops: CDR1 SGDLS, CDR2 YYNGEE. CDR3 sequence: CASSVQGSSYEQYF. In nucleotides, the CDR3 is TGTGCCAGCAGCGTTCAGGGTAGCTCCTACGAGCAGTACTTC.

In regard to this clone: Germline and junction disagree at one end, which may indicate a read error. This chain links TRBV7-2 with TRBJ2-7, with TRBD2 identical over 10 bases. The CDR3 runs 13 residues. CDR1 and CDR2 (germline): SGHTA, FQGNSA. The chain's CDR3 is CASSLNRELAGDF. CDR3 sequence (DNA): TGTGCCAGCAGCTTAAATCGCGAGCTAGCGGGAGACTTC.

The CDR3 DNA reads as TGTGCAAGTCGCTTAATCGATTGGGGTTCGGGAGAAAACAATGAGCAGTTCTTC. It translates to CASRLIDWGSGENNEQFF. V usage is TRBV12-2 and J usage is TRBJ2-1; the D segment call TRBD2 is taken from the table without a DNA check. TRBV12-2 is described as a pseudogene. The CDR3 contains 18 residues.

The genes are TRBV5-1 and TRBJ1-6; 11 bases are shared with TRBD1. CDR3 length equals 15 residues. Per the germline V gene, CDR1 is SGHRS and CDR2 is YFSETQ. The V segment lost 2 bases and the J segment 10 bases; nucleotides outside the gene matches: 5. CDR3: CASSLSRDRGSPLHF. The CDR3 nucleotides are TGCGCCAGCAGCTTATCGCGGGACAGGGGGTCACCCCTCCACTTT. Full variable domain (remainder filled in from reference TRBV5-1 and TRBJ1-6): KAGVTQTPRYLIKTRGQQVTLSCSPISGHRSVSWYQQTPGQGLQFLFEYFSETQRNKGNFPGRFSGRQFSNSRSEMNVSTLELGDSALYLCASSLSRDRGSPLHFGNGTRLTVT.

The V gene is TRBV14, the J gene TRBJ2-5; 9 bases match TRBD2. Trimming took 3 bases from V and 4 from J; bases not matched to a gene: 12. This CDR3 comprises 17 residues. Germline-derived CDR1 and CDR2 are SGHDN and FVKESK. CDR3 sequence (DNA): TGTGCCAGCAGCCAGGGGAGAATAGCGGGAGTCGCAGAGACCCAGTACTTC. Encoded protein: CASSQGRIAGVAETQYF.

This clone was detected only once. The chain carries TRBV28 and TRBJ2-7; the match to TRBD1 covers 7 bases. The CDR3 extends over 16 amino acids. In germline, CDR1 is MDHEN, CDR2 SYDVKM. With V trimmed by 5 bases and J by 1 base, 11 bases remained unmatched. The CDR3 DNA sequence: TGTGCCAGCAGTCCATATGGGACAGCCTCGTCCTACGAGCAGTACTTC. It encodes CASSPYGTASSYEQYF. Full variable domain (outside the CDR3, taken from reference TRBV28 and TRBJ2-7): DVKVTQSSRYLVKRTGEKVFLECVQDMDHENMFWYRQDPGLGLRLIYFSYDVKMKEKGDIPEGYSVSREKKERFSLILESASTNQTSMYLCASSPYGTASSYEQYFGPGTRLTVT.

V gene TRBV9 combines with J gene TRBJ2-7; TRBD2 matches 13 bases. The DNA end lines up better with TRBJ2-5; the J call may be wrong. Germline values: CDR1 SGDLS, CDR2 YYNGEE. CDR3 length equals 15 residues. Here the CDR3 DNA reads TGTGCCAGCAGCGCGGGACTAGCGGGATCAGAGACCCAGTACTTC. Its protein product is CASSAGLAGSETQYF.